This T cell receptor beta chain was obtained from a study of T cells in Graves' hyperthyroidism and ophthalmopathy. TCR beta CDR3 region amplification was performed from RNA transcripts. First-round RT-PCR with HTBI primers amplified the TCR CDR3 region. TCRdb reanalysed the multiplex PCR reads using MiXCR and keeps one entry per CDR3 protein. The sample carries about 640,000 distinct CDR3 sequences, about a fifth recorded once. J lost 5 bases, V lost 2 bases, and 25 bases had no gene match. This CDR3 region has 23 residues. Germline loops: CDR1 SGHRS, CDR2 YFSETQ. Reasons for excluding patients were uncontrolled infection, other autoimmune disease, pregnancy or lactation. Clinicians diagnosed patients from clinical symptoms, serum thyroxine and TRAb, thyroid ultrasound and orbital computed tomography.

Sequencing used blood. The rearrangement links TRBV5-1 to TRBJ1-6; 10 bases are shared with TRBD1. The TCR originated in a man aged 30 to 39 with Graves' ophthalmopathy. As DNA, the CDR3 is TGCGCCAGCAGCTTTGGAATTCCCCTCTACAATCCGGGACAGGGGTCTGATAATTCACCCCTCCACTTT. Its protein product is CASSFGIPLYNPGQGSDNSPLHF. The complete variable domain, with remaining parts taken from reference TRBV5-1 and TRBJ1-6, reads KAGVTQTPRYLIKTRGQQVTLSCSPISGHRSVSWYQQTPGQGLQFLFEYFSETQRNKGNFPGRFSGRQFSNSRSEMNVSTLELGDSALYLCASSFGIPLYNPGQGSDNSPLHFGNGTRLTVT.